A selection of T cell receptor beta chains follows, all from one sample in a study of early T cells in non-severe SARS-CoV-2 infection. TCRdb passed the 5' RACE reads through MiXCR, listing each CDR3 protein once. The profile shows about 60,000 distinct CDR3 sequences, 10% to 15% of them singletons. Input material: whole blood. The receptor source for this set is an adult who was a healthcare worker with PCR-confirmed SARS-CoV-2 infection or an uninfected control (not recorded which). CDR3s leave out the opening cysteine and the closing phenylalanine or tryptophan.

v_call | cdr3_aa
TRBV29-1 | SASGRLDEQY
TRBV4-1 | ASSQASGLDYGYT
TRBV6-2/TRBV6-3 | ASSYSRTGPYEQY
TRBV20-1 | SARAKRGGRGTDTQY
TRBV24-1 | ATSDWASGRYEQY
TRBV20-1 | SAGPSRYSNQPQH
TRBV5-1 | AIFTEAF
TRBV4-1 | ASSQDLPGSSYNEQF
TRBV29-1 | SVEMGLLREETQY
TRBV2 | ASRSLNEQF
TRBV6-1 | ASTPREGVDQPQH
TRBV9 | ASSVGDINQPQH
TRBV13 | ASTPTYDRALNEQF